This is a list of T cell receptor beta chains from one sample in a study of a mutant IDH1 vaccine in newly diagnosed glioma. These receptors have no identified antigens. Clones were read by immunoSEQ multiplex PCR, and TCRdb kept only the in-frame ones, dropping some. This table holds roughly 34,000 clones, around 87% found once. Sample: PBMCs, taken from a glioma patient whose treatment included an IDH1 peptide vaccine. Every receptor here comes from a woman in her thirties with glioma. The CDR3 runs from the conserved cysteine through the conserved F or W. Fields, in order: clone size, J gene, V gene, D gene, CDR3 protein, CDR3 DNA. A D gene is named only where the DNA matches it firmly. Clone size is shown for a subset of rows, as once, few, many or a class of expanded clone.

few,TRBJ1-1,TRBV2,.,CASSDRGGTEAFF,TGTGCCAGCAGTGACAGGGGAGGGACTGAAGCTTTCTTT
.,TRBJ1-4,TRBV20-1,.,CSAANEKLFF,TGCAGTGCCGCAAATGAAAAACTGTTTTTT
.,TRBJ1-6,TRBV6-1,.,CASSAGDSPLHF,TGTGCCAGCAGTGCAGGGGATTCACCCCTCCACTTT
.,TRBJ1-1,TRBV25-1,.,CASSSGGGRGTEAFF,TGTGCCAGCAGTTCTGGCGGGGGGAGAGGGACTGAAGCTTTCTTT
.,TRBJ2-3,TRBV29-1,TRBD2,CSVGIAGGPNTQYF,TGCAGCGTTGGAATAGCGGGGGGCCCCAATACGCAGTATTTT
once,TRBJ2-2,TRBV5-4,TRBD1,CASSLPGQGRSGELFF,TGTGCCAGCAGCTTGCCGGGACAGGGGCGGTCCGGGGAGCTGTTTTTT
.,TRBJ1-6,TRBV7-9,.,CASSDPLVENNSPLHF,TGTGCCAGCAGCGATCCGTTGGTCGAGAATAATTCACCCCTCCACTTT
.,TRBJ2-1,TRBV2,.,CASSFGYLLNEQFF,TGTGCCAGCAGTTTCGGTTACCTTCTAAATGAGCAGTTCTTC
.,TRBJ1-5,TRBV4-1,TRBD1,CASSYRGLNQPQHF,TGCGCCAGCAGTTACAGGGGCCTCAATCAGCCCCAGCATTTT
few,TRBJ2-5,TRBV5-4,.,CASSPGESGVETQYF,TGTGCCAGCAGCCCTGGGGAGTCAGGGGTAGAGACCCAGTACTTC
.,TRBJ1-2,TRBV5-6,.,CASSLEVAGNYGYTF,TGTGCCAGCAGCTTGGAGGTCGCAGGGAACTATGGCTACACCTTC
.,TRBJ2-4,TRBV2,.,CASSAGANIQYF,TGTGCCAGCAGTGCAGGGGCCAACATTCAGTACTTC
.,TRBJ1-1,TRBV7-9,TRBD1,CASSAIQGKLAEAFF,TGTGCCAGCAGCGCTATACAGGGGAAATTGGCTGAAGCTTTCTTT
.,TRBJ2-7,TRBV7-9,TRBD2,CASSLGLVEQYF,TGTGCCAGCAGCCTGGGACTAGTGGAGCAGTACTTC
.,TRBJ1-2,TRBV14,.,CASSQDRGSLNYGYTF,TGTGCCAGCAGCCAAGATCGGGGCAGCCTTAACTATGGCTACACCTTC
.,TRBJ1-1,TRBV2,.,CASSERQLAINTEAFF,TGTGCCAGCAGTGAGAGGCAGTTGGCGATCAACACTGAAGCTTTCTTT
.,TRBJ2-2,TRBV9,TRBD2,CASSGGKAGGTGELFF,TGTGCCAGCAGCGGGGGGAAAGCGGGGGGCACCGGGGAGCTGTTTTTT
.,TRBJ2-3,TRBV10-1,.,CASSPWGW,TGCGCCAGCAGCCCATGGGGTTGG
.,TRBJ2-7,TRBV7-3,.,CASSPTGGANEQYF,TGTGCCAGCAGCCCTACAGGGGGGGCTAACGAGCAGTACTTC
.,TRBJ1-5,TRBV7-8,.,CASSLEGSPNQPQHF,TGTGCCAGCAGCTTAGAGGGGAGCCCTAATCAGCCCCAGCATTTT